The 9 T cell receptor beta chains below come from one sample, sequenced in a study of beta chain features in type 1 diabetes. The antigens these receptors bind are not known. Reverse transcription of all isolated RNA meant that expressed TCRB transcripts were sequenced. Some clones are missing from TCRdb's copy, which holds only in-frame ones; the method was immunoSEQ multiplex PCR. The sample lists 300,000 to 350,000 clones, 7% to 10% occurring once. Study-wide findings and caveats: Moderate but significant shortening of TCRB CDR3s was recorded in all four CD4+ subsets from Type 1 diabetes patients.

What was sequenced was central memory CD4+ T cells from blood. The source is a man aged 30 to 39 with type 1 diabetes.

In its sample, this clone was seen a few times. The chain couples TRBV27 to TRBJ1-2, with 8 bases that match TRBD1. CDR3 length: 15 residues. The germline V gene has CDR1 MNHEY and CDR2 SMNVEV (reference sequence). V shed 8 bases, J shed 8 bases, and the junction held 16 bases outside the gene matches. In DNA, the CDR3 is TGTGCCAGCGGGAATCCCGACAGGGGAGGATGGGGCTACACCTTC. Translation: CASGNPDRGGWGYTF.

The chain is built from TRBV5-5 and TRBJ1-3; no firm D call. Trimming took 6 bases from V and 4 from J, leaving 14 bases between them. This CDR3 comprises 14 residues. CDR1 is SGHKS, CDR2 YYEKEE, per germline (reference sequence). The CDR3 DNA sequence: TGTGCCAGCAACTACAAAGGCCCGGGAAACACCATATATTTT. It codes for CASNYKGPGNTIYF.

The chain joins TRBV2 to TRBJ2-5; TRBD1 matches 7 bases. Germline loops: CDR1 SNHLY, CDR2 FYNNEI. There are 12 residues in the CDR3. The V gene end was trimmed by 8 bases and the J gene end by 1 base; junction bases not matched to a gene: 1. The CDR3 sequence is CASGQVQETQYF. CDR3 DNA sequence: TGTGCCAGCGGACAGGTCCAAGAGACCCAGTACTTC.

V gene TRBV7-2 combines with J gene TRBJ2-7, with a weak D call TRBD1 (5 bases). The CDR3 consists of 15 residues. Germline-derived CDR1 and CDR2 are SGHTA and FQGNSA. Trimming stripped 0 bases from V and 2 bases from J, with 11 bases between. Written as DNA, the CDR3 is TGTGCCAGCAGCTTAGCTGGCAGGGCCACCTACGAGCAGTACTTC. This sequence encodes CASSLAGRATYEQYF.

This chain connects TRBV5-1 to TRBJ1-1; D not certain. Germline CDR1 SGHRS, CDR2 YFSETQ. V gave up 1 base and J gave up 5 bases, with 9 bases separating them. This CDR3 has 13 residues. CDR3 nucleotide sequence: TGCGCCAGCAGCTTGCTTGTGGAGACTGAAGCTTTCTTT. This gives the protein CASSLLVETEAFF.

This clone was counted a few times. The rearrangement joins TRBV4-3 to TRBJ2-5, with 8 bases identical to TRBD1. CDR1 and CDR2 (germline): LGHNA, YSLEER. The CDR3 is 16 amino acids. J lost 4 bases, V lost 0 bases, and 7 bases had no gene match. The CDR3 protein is CASSQDLSGGSETQYF. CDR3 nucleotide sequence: TGCGCCAGCAGCCAAGATCTCTCAGGGGGCTCAGAGACCCAGTACTTC.

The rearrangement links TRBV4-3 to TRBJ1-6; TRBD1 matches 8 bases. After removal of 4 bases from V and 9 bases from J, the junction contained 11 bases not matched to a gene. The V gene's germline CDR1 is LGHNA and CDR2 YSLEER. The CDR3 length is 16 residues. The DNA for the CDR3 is TGCGCCAGCAGCCCCTTTCGGACAGGGTGGGGTTCACCCCTCCACTTT. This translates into CASSPFRTGWGSPLHF.

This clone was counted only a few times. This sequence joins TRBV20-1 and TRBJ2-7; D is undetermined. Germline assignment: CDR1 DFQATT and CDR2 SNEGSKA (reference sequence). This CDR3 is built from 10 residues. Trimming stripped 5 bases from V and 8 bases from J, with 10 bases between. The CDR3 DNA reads TGCAGTGCTTACGGCAGTCAGCAGTACTTC. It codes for CSAYGSQQYF.

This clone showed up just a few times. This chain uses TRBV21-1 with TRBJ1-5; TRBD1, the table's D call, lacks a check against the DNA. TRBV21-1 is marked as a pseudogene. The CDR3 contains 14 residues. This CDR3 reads CARIPRGSNQPQHF. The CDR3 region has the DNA TGTGCCCGCATCCCAAGGGGAAGCAATCAGCCCCAGCATTTT.